This TCR beta chain was recorded in a study of blood T cell repertoires in COVID-19. Study context: PBMCs, B-cell-depleted T cells, or T cells were the source of the cDNA or gDNA that made up the material.

In this sample, this clone turned up once. Original processing methods: Estimation of nucleated cell counts relied on the amplification of reference gene primers. The table came from immunoSEQ multiplex PCR; TCRdb's copy has only in-frame clones and leaves some out. The DNA was the basis for D and trimming; V, J and clone size are from that table. Among some 190,000 clones, more than 75% were seen once, and the ten largest hold around 7.9%. Germline V gives CDR1 KGHSH, CDR2 LQKENI. Trimming pared 4 bases from V and 0 bases from J, leaving 12 bases between. The CDR3 covers 15 residues. The chain employs TRBV18 and TRBJ1-1, with D tentatively TRBD1 (6 bases). Sequencing was performed on peripheral blood. The receptor was derived from a woman aged 45-60 years with active or convalescent COVID-19. The CDR3 DNA reads TGTGCCAGCTCACGACAAGGGGGTATGAACACTGAAGCTTTCTTT. It translates to CASSRQGGMNTEAFF.